This T cell receptor (beta chain) was sequenced during a study of T cell responses to AZD1222 COVID-19 vaccine. Study-wide points: Breadth and depth of Spike-specific TCRs rose after two AZD1222 doses. The CD4 TCRs associated with vaccination extended across spike and predominated at 160-218 and 743-854. Repertoire samples came only from after the peak T cell response. Possibly, clonal diversity was underestimated; donors were largely white British and included more females.

The assay was immunoSEQ multiplex PCR, and TCRdb's table has in-frame clones only and misses some. The table shows around 88,000 clones, with just under 90% occurring only once. CDR3 length equals 16 residues. V lost 1 base to trimming and J lost 11 bases, with 23 bases between them. Germline CDR1 is SEHNR and CDR2 is FQNEAQ (reference sequence). About this clone: Its antigen is unknown.

The V and J genes are TRBV7-9 and TRBJ1-1; D perhaps matches TRBD1 (6 bases). The TCR originated in an adult in good health. Specimen: peripheral blood, collected on day 0 of MenACWY control vaccination. The CDR3 nucleotides are TGTGCCAGCAGCTTAGGTTACGGACAGCGGGGCATTAGGGCTTTCTTT. As protein: CASSLGYGQRGIRAFF.